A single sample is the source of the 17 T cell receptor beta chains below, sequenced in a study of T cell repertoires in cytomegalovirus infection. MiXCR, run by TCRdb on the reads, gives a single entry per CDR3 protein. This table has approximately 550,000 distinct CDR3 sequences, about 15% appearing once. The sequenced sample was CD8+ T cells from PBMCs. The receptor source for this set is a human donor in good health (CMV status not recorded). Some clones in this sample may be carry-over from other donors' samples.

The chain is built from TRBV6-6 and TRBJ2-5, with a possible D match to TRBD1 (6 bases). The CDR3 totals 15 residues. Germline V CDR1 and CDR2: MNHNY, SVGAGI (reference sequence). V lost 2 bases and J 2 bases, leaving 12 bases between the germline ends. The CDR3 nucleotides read TGTGCCAGCAGTTACGGGGGCCTTCAACAAGAGACCCAGTACTTC. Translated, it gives CASSYGGLQQETQYF.

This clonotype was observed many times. CDR3 loop: CASGIRGRDEQFF. CDR3 coding DNA: TGTGCCAGCGGGATTCGGGGGCGGGATGAGCAGTTCTTC. The V and J genes are TRBV7-6 and TRBJ2-1, with D possibly being TRBD1 or TRBD2 (6 bases each). The CDR3 spans 13 residues. CDR1 is SGHVS, CDR2 FNYEAQ, per germline. Between the trimmed V and J ends, which lost 8 bases and 8 bases, there was a span of 16 bases.

The CDR3 nucleotides read TGTGCCAGCAGCCGAACCGGGACAGACTACGAGCAGTACTTC. It specifies CASSRTGTDYEQYF. The rearrangement uses TRBV3-1 and TRBJ2-7; 7 nucleotides line up with TRBD1. This CDR3 has 14 amino acids. J lost 3 bases, V lost 4 bases, and 6 bases had no gene match. CDR1 and CDR2 (germline): LGHDT, YNNKEL (reference sequence).

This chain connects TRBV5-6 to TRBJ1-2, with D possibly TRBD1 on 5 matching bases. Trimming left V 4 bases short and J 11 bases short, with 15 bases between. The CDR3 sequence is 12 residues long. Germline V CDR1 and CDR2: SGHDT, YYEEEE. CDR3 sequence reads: CASSGAGYIYTF. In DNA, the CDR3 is TGTGCCAGCAGCGGAGCAGGGTACATTTACACCTTC.

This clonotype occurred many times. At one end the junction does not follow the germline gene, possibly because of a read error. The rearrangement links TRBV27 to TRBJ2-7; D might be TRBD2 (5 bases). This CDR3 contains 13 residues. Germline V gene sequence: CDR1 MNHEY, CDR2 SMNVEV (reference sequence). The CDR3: CASSFGRGYEQYF. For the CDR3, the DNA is TGTGCTAGCAGCTTCGGACGGGGCTACGAGCAGTACTTC.

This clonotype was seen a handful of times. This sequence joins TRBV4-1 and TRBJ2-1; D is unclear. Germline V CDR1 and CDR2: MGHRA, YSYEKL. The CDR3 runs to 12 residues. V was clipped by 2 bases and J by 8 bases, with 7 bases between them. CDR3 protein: CASSQTMYEQFF. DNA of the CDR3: TGCGCCAGCAGCCAAACAATGTATGAGCAGTTCTTC.

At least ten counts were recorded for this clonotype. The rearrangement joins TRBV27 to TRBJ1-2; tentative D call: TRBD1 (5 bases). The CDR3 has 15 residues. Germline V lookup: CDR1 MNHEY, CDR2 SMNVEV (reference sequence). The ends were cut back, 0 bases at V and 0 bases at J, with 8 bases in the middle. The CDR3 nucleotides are TGTGCCAGCAGTTTATCGGGGCGGACTAACTATGGCTACACCTTC. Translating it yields CASSLSGRTNYGYTF.

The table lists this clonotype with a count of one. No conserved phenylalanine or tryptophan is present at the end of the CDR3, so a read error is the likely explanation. CDR3 coding DNA: TGTGCCAGCACACACAGGGCTCCTTACAATGAGCAGTTCTTA. This sequence encodes CASTHRAPYNEQFL. The chain carries TRBV6-2 or TRBV6-3 and TRBJ2-1, with D tentatively TRBD1 (6 bases). CDR1 and CDR2 (germline): MNHEY, SVGEGT. Trimming pared 7 bases from V and 4 bases from J, leaving 14 bases between. The CDR3 length is 14 residues.

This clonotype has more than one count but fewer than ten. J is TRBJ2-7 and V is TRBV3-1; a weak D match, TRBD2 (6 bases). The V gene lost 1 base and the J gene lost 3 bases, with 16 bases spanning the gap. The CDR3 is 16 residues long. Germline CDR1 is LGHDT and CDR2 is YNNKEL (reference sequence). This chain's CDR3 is CASSQGRDPFFYEQYF. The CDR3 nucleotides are TGTGCCAGCAGCCAAGGGAGGGACCCCTTCTTCTACGAGCAGTACTTC.

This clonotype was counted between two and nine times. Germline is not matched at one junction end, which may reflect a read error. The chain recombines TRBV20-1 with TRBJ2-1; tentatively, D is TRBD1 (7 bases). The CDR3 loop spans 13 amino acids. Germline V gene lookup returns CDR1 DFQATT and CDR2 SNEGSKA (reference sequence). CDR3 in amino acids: CSGRGRGDNEQFF. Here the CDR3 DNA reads TGCAGTGGTAGAGGCAGGGGGGACAATGAGCAGTTCTTC.

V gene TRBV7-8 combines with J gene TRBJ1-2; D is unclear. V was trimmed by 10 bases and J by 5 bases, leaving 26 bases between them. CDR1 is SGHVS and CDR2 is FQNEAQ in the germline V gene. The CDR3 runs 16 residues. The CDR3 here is CAIPKSDGKSPYGYTF. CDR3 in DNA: TGTGCCATTCCAAAATCGGACGGAAAGTCACCTTATGGCTACACCTTC.

Here the CDR3 reads CASSSDREGLKTQYF. CDR3 bases: TGTGCCAGCAGTTCGGACAGGGAGGGCCTGAAGACCCAGTACTTC. The rearrangement joins TRBV7-9 to TRBJ2-5, with a tentative D call TRBD1 (8 bases). V was shortened by 6 bases and J by 6 bases, with 20 bases between the two germline ends. Germline V gives CDR1 SEHNR, CDR2 FQNEAQ (reference sequence). The CDR3 sequence is 15 residues long.

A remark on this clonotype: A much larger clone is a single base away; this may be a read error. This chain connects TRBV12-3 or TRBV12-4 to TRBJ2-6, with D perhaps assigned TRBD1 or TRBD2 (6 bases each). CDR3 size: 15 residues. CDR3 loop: CASSPPGAGADVLTF. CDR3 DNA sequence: TGTGCCAGCAGTCCCCCGGGGGCTGGGGCCGACGTCCTGACTTTC.

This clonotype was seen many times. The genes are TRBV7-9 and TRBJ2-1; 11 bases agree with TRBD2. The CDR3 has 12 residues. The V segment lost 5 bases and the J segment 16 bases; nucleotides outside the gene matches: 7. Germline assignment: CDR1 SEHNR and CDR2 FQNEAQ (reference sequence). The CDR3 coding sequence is TGTGCCAGCAGCGCCGACGGGACTAGCGGATTCTTC. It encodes CASSADGTSGFF. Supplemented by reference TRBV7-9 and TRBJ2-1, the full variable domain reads DTGVSQNPRHKITKRGQNVTFRCDPISEHNRLYWYRQTLGQGPEFLTYFQNEAQLEKSRLLSDRFSAERPKGSFSTLEIQRTEQGDSAMYLCASSADGTSGFFGPGTRLTVL.

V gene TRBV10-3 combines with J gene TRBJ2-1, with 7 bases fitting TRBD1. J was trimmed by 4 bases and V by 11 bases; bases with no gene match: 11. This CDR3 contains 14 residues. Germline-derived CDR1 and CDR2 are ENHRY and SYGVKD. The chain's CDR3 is CAAAGTDNYNEQFF. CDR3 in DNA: TGTGCCGCGGCCGGGACAGATAATTACAATGAGCAGTTCTTC.

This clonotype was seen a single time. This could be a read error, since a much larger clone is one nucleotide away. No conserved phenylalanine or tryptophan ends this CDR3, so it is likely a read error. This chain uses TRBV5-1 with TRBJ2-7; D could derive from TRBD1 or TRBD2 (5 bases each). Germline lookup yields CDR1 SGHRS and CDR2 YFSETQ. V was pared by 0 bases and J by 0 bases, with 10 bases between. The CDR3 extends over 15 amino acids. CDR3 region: CASSLGGVSSYEQYL. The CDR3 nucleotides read TGCGCCAGCAGCTTGGGAGGGGTCTCCTCCTACGAGCAGTACTTA.

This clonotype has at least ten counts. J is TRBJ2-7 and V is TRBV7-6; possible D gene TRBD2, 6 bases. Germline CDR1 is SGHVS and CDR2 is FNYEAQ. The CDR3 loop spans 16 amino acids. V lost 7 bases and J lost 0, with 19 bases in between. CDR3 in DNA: TGTGCCAGCATCGACCTGGCCCGGGGAGGCTCCTACGAGCAGTACTTC. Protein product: CASIDLARGGSYEQYF.